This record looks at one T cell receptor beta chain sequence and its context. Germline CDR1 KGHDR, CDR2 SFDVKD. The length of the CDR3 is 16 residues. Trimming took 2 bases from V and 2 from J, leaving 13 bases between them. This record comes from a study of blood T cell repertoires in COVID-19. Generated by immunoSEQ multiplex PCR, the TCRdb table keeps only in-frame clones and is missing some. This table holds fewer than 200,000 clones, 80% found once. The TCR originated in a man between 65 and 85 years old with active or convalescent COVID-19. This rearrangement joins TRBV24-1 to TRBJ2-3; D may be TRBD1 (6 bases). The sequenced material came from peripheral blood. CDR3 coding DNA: TGTGCCACCAGTGATTCGCGGACAGCTCCCACAGATACGCAGTATTTT. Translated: CATSDSRTAPTDTQYF.